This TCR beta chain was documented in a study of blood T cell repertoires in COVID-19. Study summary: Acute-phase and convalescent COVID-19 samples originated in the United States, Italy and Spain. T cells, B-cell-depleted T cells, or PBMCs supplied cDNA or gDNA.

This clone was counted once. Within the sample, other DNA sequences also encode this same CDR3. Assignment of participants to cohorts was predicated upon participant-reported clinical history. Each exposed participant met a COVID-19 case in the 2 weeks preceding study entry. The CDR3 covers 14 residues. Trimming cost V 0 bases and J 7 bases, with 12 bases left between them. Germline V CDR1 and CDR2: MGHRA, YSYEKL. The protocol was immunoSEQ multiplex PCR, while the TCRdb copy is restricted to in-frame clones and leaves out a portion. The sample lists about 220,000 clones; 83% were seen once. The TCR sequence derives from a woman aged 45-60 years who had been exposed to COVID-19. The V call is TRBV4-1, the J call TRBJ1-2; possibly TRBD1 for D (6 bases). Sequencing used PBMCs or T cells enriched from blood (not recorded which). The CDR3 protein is CASSQDQGRGGYTF. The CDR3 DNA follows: TGCGCCAGCAGCCAAGATCAGGGGCGCGGTGGCTACACCTTC.